This T cell receptor beta chain was recorded in a study of siplizumab effects on memory and regulatory T cells (dated by TCRdb to about 2019). Background on the whole study: The study examined how the anti-CD2 antibody siplizumab affects alloreactive T-cell subsets in allogeneic mixed lymphocyte reactions built from human PBMCs.

Preparation of the library involved the immunoSEQ multiplex PCR assay. The deep sequencing platform assayed some 90,000 TCR templates per sample. Genomic DNA extracted from sorted T cells was used for TCRbeta CDR3 sequencing. In the authors' own workflow: The R programming language was used for the clonal analysis of the TCRbeta CDR3 data. Alloreactive CD4+ and CD8+ clones were defined by comparing unstimulated samples with post-reaction CFSE-low samples. By matching sequences to the repertoires of sorted unstimulated Treg and non-Treg cells, each alloreactive CD4+ clone was assigned a regulatory or non-regulatory origin. The table was pulled from immuneACCESS by TCRdb, which kept in-frame rearrangements only. Such tables lose some clones; where checked, under half of the loss comes from unresolved V genes, and the rest has no known cause. Clone size and V and J calls were adopted from that table, with D and trimming inferred from the DNA. The sample contains approximately 50,000 clones, nearly 95% of them found a single time. Clones ranked in the top ten supply roughly 15% of the sample.

In regard to this clone: Its antigen remains undetermined. Per-base quality was not reported, and no clone a single base away is much larger than it.

The investigation overall reported the following: Unstimulated naive T cells appeared to be more diverse than memory T cells, and naive cells seemed to make a substantial contribution to the alloresponse. A naive or memory phenotype could not be assigned to roughly 80-96% of proliferating CD4+ or CD8+ clones. Whether proliferating Tregs from siplizumab cultures actually had suppressive function was not functionally confirmed. In reactions with siplizumab, an average of approximately 69% of mappable alloreactive CD4+ clones were Treg-derived, compared with 25% to 30% in control reactions. Sequences below about 10^-5 frequency were poorly captured, so only a minor fraction of alloreactive clones could be mapped to unstimulated subsets. The cumulative frequency of alloreactive sequences that could be traced back to unstimulated CD4+ memory T cells was significantly reduced by siplizumab.

Sorted unstimulated T cells and proliferating T cells recovered from mixed lymphocyte reactions underwent TCRbeta CDR3 sequencing. Fresh whole blood from approximately ten HLA-typed healthy donors was used to isolate PBMCs. The TCR originated in a human donor in good health. The sequenced sample was CD8+ T cells sorted from blood.

The DNA sequence is as follows: TGTGCCAGCAGCTTGGCCGAAGGGGATCAGTACTTC. Translated, it gives CASSLAEGDQYF. Recombination linked TRBV5-6 to TRBJ2-7; matching of 5 bases hints at TRBD1 as the D gene. CDR1 and CDR2, looked up from the germline V gene, are SGHDT and YYEEEE. V drops 0 bases and J drops 10 bases, leaving 11 bases in between. The CDR3 sequence holds 12 residues, the cysteine and phenylalanine included. The only DNA kept is the CDR3, 36 bases in frame from the first base. With the rest looked up from the reference TRBV5-6 and TRBJ2-7 genes rather than sequenced, the full variable domain is DAGVTQSPTHLIKTRGQQVTLRCSPKSGHDTVSWYQQALGQGPQFIFQYYEEEERQRGNFPDRFSGHQFPNYSSELNVNALLLGDSALYLCASSLAEGDQYFGPGTRLTVT.